Listed here are 21 T cell receptor beta chains from one sample, sequenced in a study of beta chain features in type 1 diabetes. The whole isolated RNA underwent reverse transcription, so sequencing captured expressed TCRB transcripts. Assay: immunoSEQ multiplex PCR; the TCRdb copy retains only in-frame clones and omits some. The top ten hold more than 6.5% of the sample, which has 300,000 to 350,000 clones, about 15% seen once. Sequencing used central memory CD4+ T cells from blood. The receptors originated from a man aged 25 to 45 in good health.

This clone has more than one count but fewer than ten. Because the CDR3 is missing its conserved closing phenylalanine or tryptophan, this is likely a read error. The DNA is omitted, as the CDR3 cannot be located on it reliably, and the CDR3 follows TCRdb's listing. The V and J genes are TRBV30 and TRBJ2-7; the DNA was not compared with TRBD1, the D call given in the table. Germline values: CDR1 GTSNPN, CDR2 SVGIG (reference sequence). The CDR3 length equals 9 residues, ends included. This chain's CDR3 is CAWSVSQLG.

This sequence joins TRBV6-5 and TRBJ2-1; 7 positions agree with TRBD1. Germline CDR1 MNHEY, CDR2 SVGAGI. The CDR3 totals 16 residues. V was clipped by 2 bases and J by 3 bases; unmatched bases: 7. The CDR3 DNA sequence: TGTGCCAGCAGTTACCTAAACAGGGGCTTCTACAATGAGCAGTTCTTC. Its translation: CASSYLNRGFYNEQFF.

This sequence joins TRBV28 and TRBJ2-5; 9 bases are shared with TRBD1. CDR1 is MDHEN, CDR2 SYDVKM, per germline. Losses at the gene ends were 3 bases for V and 7 bases for J; bases not matched to a gene: 9. The CDR3 spans 15 residues. The CDR3 nucleotides are TGTGCCAGCAGTTTTTCTGGACAGGGGAGTTGGACCCAGTACTTC. It translates to CASSFSGQGSWTQYF.

This chain joins TRBV29-1 and TRBJ2-1; 12 positions match TRBD2. V shed 1 base, J shed 0 bases, and the junction held 4 bases outside the gene matches. The CDR3 is 17 residues long. Germline CDR1 is SQVTM and CDR2 is ANQGSEA. CDR3 DNA: TGCAGCGTTGAAGCTAGCGGGGGGGCTGGCTCCTACAATGAGCAGTTCTTC. Its translation: CSVEASGGAGSYNEQFF.

This clone was counted only a few times. The chain couples TRBV5-4 to TRBJ2-1; 8 bases fit TRBD1. The CDR3 runs 16 residues. Germline V gene data show CDR1 as SGHNT and CDR2 as YYREEE (reference sequence). Losses at the gene ends were 3 bases for V and 0 bases for J; bases not matched to a gene: 5. The CDR3 spells CASSSKTGASYNEQFF. DNA of the CDR3: TGTGCCAGCAGCTCCAAGACAGGGGCCTCCTACAATGAGCAGTTCTTC.

J is TRBJ2-2 and V is TRBV9, with D uncertain. V was shortened by 4 bases and J by 0 bases, with 7 bases between the two germline ends. The CDR3 loop spans 14 amino acids. CDR1 and CDR2 from the germline V gene are SGDLS and YYNGEE. CDR3 amino acids: CASSQAPNTGELFF. CDR3 nucleotides: TGTGCCAGCAGCCAAGCCCCGAACACCGGGGAGCTGTTTTTT.

The chain uses TRBV12-1 and TRBJ2-7; TRBD2 is the table's D call and was not checked against the DNA. TRBV12-1 constitutes a pseudogene. The CDR3 extends over 14 amino acids. The CDR3 DNA reads as TGTGCCAGCAGGACGTGGCTAGCAGACTACGAGCAGTACGTC. This gives the protein CASRTWLADYEQYV.

The chain is built from TRBV11-2 and TRBJ1-1; D possibly corresponds to TRBD1 (5 bases). The CDR3 runs to 14 residues. V lost 4 bases to trimming and J lost 10 bases, with 19 bases between them. Per germline, CDR1 SGHAT and CDR2 FQNNGV. As DNA, the CDR3 is TGTGCCAGCAGCTCCTTGGGGTCCACAGGAGGAGCTTTCTTT. Translated: CASSSLGSTGGAFF. The complete variable domain, with remaining parts taken from reference TRBV11-2 and TRBJ1-1, reads EAGVAQSPRYKIIEKRQSVAFWCNPISGHATLYWYQQILGQGPKLLIQFQNNGVVDDSQLPKDRFSAERLKGVDSTLKIQPAKLEDSAVYLCASSSLGSTGGAFFGQGTRLTVV.

The chain links TRBV7-9 to TRBJ2-1, with TRBD2 as a possible D gene (6 bases). V lost 4 bases, J lost 5 bases, and 9 bases lay in between. Germline values: CDR1 SEHNR, CDR2 FQNEAQ (reference sequence). The CDR3 spans 13 residues. The CDR3 sequence: CASSSRDHNEQFF. The CDR3, as DNA: TGTGCCAGCAGCTCGCGGGACCACAATGAGCAGTTCTTC.

The chain is built from TRBV11-2 and TRBJ1-5; tentative D call: TRBD1 (5 bases). The germline CDR1 and CDR2 sequences are SGHAT and FQNNGV. V gave up 5 bases and J gave up 8 bases, with 16 bases separating them. The CDR3 loop spans 14 amino acids. In DNA, the CDR3 is TGTGCCAGCAGCCAAGTGGGGTTGGGGGAGCCCCAGCATTTT. Protein sequence: CASSQVGLGEPQHF.

This clone was counted between two and nine times. The J gene is TRBJ1-1, the V gene TRBV18, with D possibly matching TRBD1 (5 bases). CDR3 size: 15 residues. The germline V and J ends were trimmed by 8 bases and 0 bases, with 16 bases remaining between them. Germline V gives CDR1 KGHSH, CDR2 LQKENI. The CDR3 loop is CASPKKTDMNTEAFF. The CDR3 DNA reads TGTGCCAGCCCTAAAAAGACAGATATGAACACTGAAGCTTTCTTT.

J is TRBJ1-2 and V is TRBV7-8; 10 nucleotides agree with TRBD1. The CDR3 extends over 15 amino acids. From germline, CDR1 is SGHVS and CDR2 FQNEAQ. The J segment lost 4 bases and the V segment lost 8 bases, leaving 10 bases of the junction unmatched. In DNA form, the CDR3 reads TGTGCCAGCGGAGCCCGGGACAGGGGCGGCTATGGCTACACCTTC. Protein product: CASGARDRGGYGYTF. Using reference TRBV7-8 and TRBJ1-2 for the parts outside the CDR3, the full variable domain is GAGVSQSPRYKVAKRGQDVALRCDPISGHVSLFWYQQALGQGPEFLTYFQNEAQLDKSGLPSDRFFAERPEGSVSTLKIQRTQQEDSAVYLCASGARDRGGYGYTFGSGTRLTVV.

Here the CDR3 reads CASSLRLAGNTGELFF. CDR3 in DNA: TGTGCCAGCAGCTTGAGACTAGCGGGGAACACCGGGGAGCTGTTTTTT. This chain uses TRBV5-5 with TRBJ2-2, with 10 bases that match TRBD2. Germline V gene sequence: CDR1 SGHKS, CDR2 YYEKEE (reference sequence). The CDR3 sequence is 16 residues long. V lost 1 base and J lost 1; bases outside the gene matches: 1.

This clone was recorded at least ten times. The genes are TRBV9 and TRBJ1-3; D possibly corresponds to TRBD1 (5 bases). CDR3 length: 13 residues. The V gene lost 3 bases and the J gene lost 6 bases, with 10 bases spanning the gap. Germline loops: CDR1 SGDLS, CDR2 YYNGEE. The CDR3 loop is CASSGDYENTIYF. CDR3 bases: TGTGCCAGCAGCGGGGACTATGAAAACACCATATATTTT. Filled out from reference TRBV9 and TRBJ1-3, the complete variable domain reads DSGVTQTPKHLITATGQRVTLRCSPRSGDLSVYWYQQSLDQGLQFLIQYYNGEERAKGNILERFSAQQFPDLHSELNLSSLELGDSALYFCASSGDYENTIYFGEGSWLTVV.

The CDR3 sequence is CAWISGRSYNEQFF. The CDR3 region has the DNA TGTGCCTGGATATCGGGGAGGAGTTACAATGAGCAGTTCTTC. The chain carries TRBV30 and TRBJ2-1; perhaps TRBD2 as D (6 bases). Germline CDR1 reads GTSNPN; CDR2 reads SVGIG (reference sequence). Trimming took 4 bases from V and 4 from J, leaving 14 bases between them. CDR3 length equals 14 residues.

J is TRBJ2-1 and V is TRBV6-1, with unresolved D. Trimming took off 10 bases at V and 5 bases at J, with 15 bases between the two ends. CDR3 length: 13 residues. The germline V gene has CDR1 MNHNS and CDR2 SASEGT. CDR3 in amino acids: CATQNHGNNEQFF. CDR3 nucleotide sequence: TGTGCCACCCAAAACCACGGCAACAATGAGCAGTTCTTC.

This clone was found a few times. The chain links TRBV2 to TRBJ2-3; tentative D call: TRBD2 (7 bases). Germline V gene data show CDR1 as SNHLY and CDR2 as FYNNEI. This CDR3 comprises 11 residues. V lost 7 bases and J 6 bases, leaving 8 bases between the germline ends. Here the CDR3 reads CASKGGDTQYF. In DNA, the CDR3 is TGTGCCAGCAAGGGGGGGGATACGCAGTATTTT.

The genes are TRBV14 and TRBJ2-3, with 7 bases fitting TRBD2. This CDR3 has 15 amino acids. J lost 0 bases, V lost 4 bases, and 4 bases had no gene match. CDR1 SGHDN and CDR2 FVKESK come from the germline V gene. The CDR3 sequence: CASSRRGKSTDTQYF. CDR3 DNA sequence: TGTGCCAGCAGCCGGCGGGGGAAAAGCACAGATACGCAGTATTTT. Drawing the rest from reference TRBV14 and TRBJ2-3, the complete variable domain is EAGVTQFPSHSVIEKGQTVTLRCDPISGHDNLYWYRRVMGKEIKFLLHFVKESKQDESGMPNNRFLAERTGGTYSTLKVQPAELEDSGVYFCASSRRGKSTDTQYFGPGTRLTVL.

This clone was seen more than once but under ten times. The chain has TRBV20-1 and TRBJ2-7; no firm D call. This CDR3 comprises 11 residues. Between the trimmed V and J ends, which lost 2 bases and 3 bases, there was a span of 5 bases. The germline gives CDR1 DFQATT, CDR2 SNEGSKA (reference sequence). The CDR3 loop is CSARRDYEQYF. CDR3 DNA sequence: TGCAGTGCTAGACGAGACTACGAGCAGTACTTC.

V usage is TRBV10-3 and J usage is TRBJ1-2, with a tentative D call TRBD1 (5 bases). Germline V gene lookup returns CDR1 ENHRY and CDR2 SYGVKD. Trimming shortened V by 8 bases and J by 2 bases, and 12 bases separated the two germline ends. The CDR3 has 13 amino acids. The CDR3 here is CAIWSGRNYGYTF. Written as DNA, the CDR3 is TGTGCCATCTGGTCGGGACGGAACTATGGCTACACCTTC.

This clone was detected a few times. J is TRBJ2-6 and V is TRBV10-2; tentative D call: TRBD1 (6 bases). The V gene's germline CDR1 is WSHSY and CDR2 SAAADI. This CDR3 spans 14 amino acids. V shed 0 bases and J shed 8 bases, with 8 bases lying between them. The CDR3 DNA sequence: TGCGCCAGCAGTGAGTCAGGGGGACCCAACGTCCTGACTTTC. This sequence encodes CASSESGGPNVLTF.